The 25 T cell receptor beta chains below come from one sample, sequenced in a study of shared clonotypes between healthy human individuals. Assay: immunoSEQ multiplex PCR; the TCRdb copy retains only in-frame clones and omits some. The table includes roughly 2.5 million clones, about 92% detected once. The sample consisted of naive CD4+ T cells sorted from blood. Subset of the sample: CD45RA+ positively selected. The receptor source for this set is a man between 18 and 29 years old in good health.

This clone was counted between two and nine times. The sample has other DNA sequences that encode this CDR3 too. The chain has TRBV6-1 and TRBJ1-2, with D perhaps TRBD1 (5 bases). The CDR3 has 13 amino acids. The germline V gene encodes CDR1 MNHNS and CDR2 SASEGT. Trimming pared 2 bases from V and 4 bases from J, leaving 8 bases between. The CDR3 nucleotides are TGTGCCAGCAGTGAATCGGGGGGCTATGGCTACACCTTC. Its protein is CASSESGGYGYTF.

The V call is TRBV18, the J call TRBJ1-2; 7 positions match TRBD1. Looked up from germline, CDR1 is KGHSH and CDR2 is LQKENI. CDR3 length: 15 amino acids. V was clipped by 4 bases and J by 7 bases; unmatched bases: 12. The CDR3 here is CASSLQEGAVGGYTF. CDR3 DNA: TGTGCCAGCTCACTTCAAGAGGGGGCTGTAGGTGGCTACACCTTC.

Worth noting for this clone: Other DNA sequences in this specimen translate into the identical CDR3. The V call is TRBV6-5, the J call TRBJ2-1; the match to TRBD2 covers 8 bases. This CDR3 is built from 14 residues. The ends lost 2 bases at V and 4 bases at J; junction bases unmatched: 1. Germline V lookup: CDR1 MNHEY, CDR2 SVGAGI. The CDR3 here is CASSYRGGYNEQFF. CDR3 nucleotide sequence: TGTGCCAGCAGTTACCGGGGGGGGTACAATGAGCAGTTCTTC.

The chain joins TRBV5-3 to TRBJ2-2, with D tentatively TRBD1 (7 bases). TRBV5-3 is an ORF for which the function is uncertain. This CDR3 is 21 amino acids long. With 6 bases removed from V and 1 base from J, the gap between germline ends came to 31 bases. The CDR3 DNA follows: TGTGCCAGAAAAGGGTGGAGGAAGGGGGCTCTAAGGCGGGAGAACACCGGGGAGCTGTTTTTT. Its protein is CARKGWRKGALRRENTGELFF.

This clone was counted once. V is TRBV2 and J is TRBJ2-7, with 12 bases matching TRBD1. This CDR3 is built from 14 residues. Trimming took 6 bases from V and 5 from J; bases not matched to a gene: 5. Germline loops: CDR1 SNHLY, CDR2 FYNNEI. CDR3 in DNA: TGTGCCAGCAGCCGGGACAGGGGGCTCCACGAGCAGTACTTC. As protein: CASSRDRGLHEQYF.

The chain carries TRBV18 and TRBJ2-7; weak D call: TRBD1 (5 bases). This CDR3 is built from 14 residues. CDR1 is KGHSH, CDR2 LQKENI, per germline. Trimming left V 4 bases short and J 7 bases short, with 17 bases between. The CDR3 protein is CASSLDSAITEQYF. CDR3 coding DNA: TGTGCCAGCTCACTCGACAGCGCTATCACGGAGCAGTACTTC. The variable domain in full, completed from reference TRBV18 and TRBJ2-7, reads NAGVMQNPRHLVRRRGQEARLRCSPMKGHSHVYWYRQLPEEGLKFMVYLQKENIIDESGMPKERFSAEFPKEGPSILRIQQVVRGDSAAYFCASSLDSAITEQYFGPGTRLTVT.

The V and J genes are TRBV15 and TRBJ1-5; 8 nucleotides agree with TRBD1. V trimming: 3 bases; J trimming: 8 bases; junction bases outside the gene matches: 9. Per the germline V gene, CDR1 is LNHNV and CDR2 is YYDKDF (reference sequence). This CDR3 has 15 residues. This CDR3 reads CATSRWQGALEPQHF. CDR3 bases: TGTGCCACCAGCAGGTGGCAGGGGGCTTTGGAGCCCCAGCATTTT.

This chain connects TRBV15 to TRBJ2-2; TRBD2 agrees at 7 bases. V was clipped by 0 bases and J by 0 bases; unmatched bases: 4. The CDR3 contains 17 residues. Germline V lookup: CDR1 LNHNV, CDR2 YYDKDF (reference sequence). DNA of the CDR3: TGTGCCACCAGCAGAGATTTTGGGAGGGCGAACACCGGGGAGCTGTTTTTT. Translating it yields CATSRDFGRANTGELFF.

Remarks on this clone: At one of its ends the junction is not consistent with the germline gene, which may arise from a read error. The rearrangement links TRBV7-7 to TRBJ2-7, with D hard to call. Germline CDR1 is SSHAT and CDR2 is FNYEAQ (reference sequence). The CDR3 is 13 residues long. The chain's CDR3 is CASSLDISYEQYF. The CDR3 bases are TGTGCTAGCAGCTTAGATATCAGCTACGAGCAGTACTTC.

This clone was observed once. This chain joins TRBV6-1 and TRBJ2-7; 10 bases align to TRBD1. CDR1 is MNHNS and CDR2 is SASEGT in the germline V gene. The ends lost 3 bases at V and 7 bases at J; junction bases unmatched: 6. The CDR3 is 14 residues long. The CDR3 reads CASSDQDRGREQYF. Written as DNA, the CDR3 is TGTGCCAGCAGTGACCAGGACAGGGGGAGGGAGCAGTACTTC.

This clone has a single count. J is TRBJ2-4 and V is TRBV6-1, with a possible D match to TRBD2 (5 bases). Germline CDR1 is MNHNS and CDR2 is SASEGT. The CDR3 has 20 residues. V lost 3 bases and J 0 bases, leaving 24 bases between the germline ends. The CDR3 region is CASSEYLMEAETLAKNIQYF. In DNA form, the CDR3 reads TGTGCCAGCAGTGAGTATCTAATGGAAGCGGAAACCCTAGCCAAAAACATTCAGTACTTC.

The chain combines TRBV19 with TRBJ2-7; 7 bases line up with TRBD1. The CDR3 runs 15 residues. Trimming removed 5 bases from V and 2 bases from J; junction bases left unmatched: 9. CDR1 and CDR2 (germline): LNHDA, SQIVND (reference sequence). The CDR3 sequence is CASSPQQGLAYEQYF. DNA for the CDR3: TGTGCCAGTAGTCCTCAACAGGGGTTGGCCTACGAGCAGTACTTC. The variable domain in full, completed from reference TRBV19 and TRBJ2-7, reads DGGITQSPKYLFRKEGQNVTLSCEQNLNHDAMYWYRQDPGQGLRLIYYSQIVNDFQKGDIAEGYSVSREKKESFPLTVTSAQKNPTAFYLCASSPQQGLAYEQYFGPGTRLTVT.

The chain recombines TRBV2 with TRBJ1-2; 9 bases are a match to TRBD1. Germline values: CDR1 SNHLY, CDR2 FYNNEI. This CDR3 contains 15 residues. The junction had 11 bases not matched to a gene; V was cut back by 8 bases and J by 4 bases. The CDR3 region has the DNA TGTGCCAGCTCGGGACAGGGTCTAATAGTCTATGGCTACACCTTC. Translation gives CASSGQGLIVYGYTF.

This chain links TRBV5-6 with TRBJ2-3; 7 bases map to TRBD1. The CDR3 contains 15 residues. CDR1 and CDR2 (germline): SGHDT, YYEEEE. The V segment lost 3 bases and the J segment 1 base; nucleotides outside the gene matches: 5. As DNA, the CDR3 is TGTGCCAGCAGCTACACCGGGACAGGCACAGATACGCAGTATTTT. It encodes CASSYTGTGTDTQYF. Using reference TRBV5-6 and TRBJ2-3 for the parts outside the CDR3, the full variable domain is DAGVTQSPTHLIKTRGQQVTLRCSPKSGHDTVSWYQQALGQGPQFIFQYYEEEERQRGNFPDRFSGHQFPNYSSELNVNALLLGDSALYLCASSYTGTGTDTQYFGPGTRLTVL.

This rearrangement joins TRBV30 to TRBJ1-4; D gene ambiguous. V was clipped by 1 base and J by 4 bases, with 4 bases between them. Per germline, CDR1 GTSNPN and CDR2 SVGIG (reference sequence). The CDR3 length is 12 residues. CDR3 loop: CAWSGFNEKLFF. In DNA form, the CDR3 reads TGTGCCTGGAGTGGCTTTAATGAAAAACTGTTTTTT.

This clone was seen only once. The chain links TRBV27 to TRBJ2-2; D call uncertain. The length of the CDR3 is 14 residues. Trimming took off 7 bases at V and 5 bases at J, with 14 bases between the two ends. Germline V gene data show CDR1 as MNHEY and CDR2 as SMNVEV (reference sequence). CDR3 in DNA: TGTGCCAGCATCAATAGTTGGGGTACCGGGGAGCTGTTTTTT. It codes for CASINSWGTGELFF.

The chain carries TRBV9 and TRBJ2-1; TRBD2 agrees at 11 bases. This CDR3 has 13 residues. From germline, CDR1 is SGDLS and CDR2 YYNGEE. The J segment lost 16 bases and the V segment lost 4 bases, leaving 10 bases of the junction unmatched. For the CDR3, the DNA is TGTGCCAGCAGCCCTAGCGGGGGGCTAGGGGAATTCTTC. Residues: CASSPSGGLGEFF.

This sequence joins TRBV27 and TRBJ2-3, with TRBD2 as a possible D gene (5 bases). Between the trimmed V and J ends, which lost 4 bases and 1 base, there was a span of 21 bases. The CDR3 loop spans 18 amino acids. Germline loops: CDR1 MNHEY, CDR2 SMNVEV (reference sequence). The CDR3 region has the DNA TGTGCCAGCAGTTCGGGGTTCGGCCCCGCCATCGGCACAGATACGCAGTATTTT. Its protein product is CASSSGFGPAIGTDTQYF.

V and J are TRBV28 and TRBJ2-7, with 9 bases matching TRBD1. After removal of 5 bases from V and 5 bases from J, the junction contained 10 bases not matched to a gene. This CDR3 has 15 residues. Germline-derived CDR1 and CDR2 are MDHEN and SYDVKM. CDR3 coding DNA: TGTGCCAGCAGTCCGGGGACAGGGAATTTCAACGAGCAGTACTTC. Translation: CASSPGTGNFNEQYF.

The gene calls are TRBV19 and TRBJ2-3; 9 bases are a match to TRBD2. Germline-derived CDR1 and CDR2 are LNHDA and SQIVND (reference sequence). V trimming: 1 base; J trimming: 3 bases; junction bases outside the gene matches: 5. There are 16 residues in the CDR3. The CDR3 spells CASSIAAGGPTDTQYF. CDR3 nucleotide sequence: TGTGCCAGTAGTATAGCCGCGGGGGGGCCAACAGATACGCAGTATTTT.

This chain connects TRBV5-5 to TRBJ1-3; D uncertain. The CDR3 is 14 residues long. Germline V gives CDR1 SGHKS, CDR2 YYEKEE (reference sequence). The germline V and J ends were trimmed by 0 bases and 3 bases, with 7 bases remaining between them. As DNA, the CDR3 is TGTGCCAGCAGCTTGGGGACGAGTGGAAACACCATATATTTT. Protein sequence: CASSLGTSGNTIYF.

V and J are TRBV10-3 and TRBJ2-3, with a weak D call TRBD2 (5 bases). The CDR3 spans 13 residues. The germline V gene encodes CDR1 ENHRY and CDR2 SYGVKD. The germline V and J ends were trimmed by 6 bases and 1 base, with 8 bases remaining between them. DNA for the CDR3: TGTGCCATCAGCTACGGGGGCACAGATACGCAGTATTTT. As protein: CAISYGGTDTQYF.

This clone was detected only a few times. V usage is TRBV5-1 and J usage is TRBJ1-1, with 9 nucleotides matching TRBD1. With 4 bases clipped from V and 3 bases from J, the junction kept 4 bases outside the gene matches. The CDR3 extends over 14 amino acids. Germline-derived CDR1 and CDR2 are SGHRS and YFSETQ. CDR3 nucleotide sequence: TGCGCCAGCAGCATGACAGGGGGGGACACTGAAGCTTTCTTT. Protein: CASSMTGGDTEAFF. Complete variable domain (other parts from reference TRBV5-1 and TRBJ1-1): KAGVTQTPRYLIKTRGQQVTLSCSPISGHRSVSWYQQTPGQGLQFLFEYFSETQRNKGNFPGRFSGRQFSNSRSEMNVSTLELGDSALYLCASSMTGGDTEAFFGQGTRLTVV.

V gene TRBV4-1 combines with J gene TRBJ2-7, with TRBD1 matching over 9 bases. Per germline, CDR1 MGHRA and CDR2 YSYEKL. V shed 4 bases, J shed 0 bases, and the junction held 10 bases outside the gene matches. The CDR3 runs to 17 residues. The DNA for the CDR3 is TGCGCCAGCAGCCGCGTTGAATCGGGACAGGGCTCCTACGAGCAGTACTTC. The encoded protein is CASSRVESGQGSYEQYF.

The genes are TRBV5-1 and TRBJ2-1; 13 bases agree with TRBD2. Germline CDR1 SGHRS, CDR2 YFSETQ. Unmatched junction bases numbered 8, after V lost 4 bases and J lost 10 bases. This CDR3 contains 15 residues. The CDR3 is CASSRLPGLAGEQFF. The DNA of the CDR3 is TGCGCCAGCAGCCGGCTTCCGGGACTAGCGGGGGAGCAGTTCTTC.